The 26 T cell receptor beta chains given below trace back to one sample, sequenced in a study of technical replicates of blood from several donors. Assay used: immunoSEQ multiplex PCR; TCRdb lists only in-frame clones, some missing. The sample lists some 64,000 clones, approximately 97% seen once, with approximately 0.19% in the top ten. Material: T cells isolated from PBMCs. Source of these receptors: a human donor in good health.

This chain joins TRBV19 and TRBJ2-7, with unresolved D. V lost 4 bases and J 4 bases, leaving 11 bases between the germline ends. The CDR3 loop spans 13 amino acids. The germline V gene encodes CDR1 LNHDA and CDR2 SQIVND (reference sequence). The CDR3 coding sequence is TGTGCCAGTAGTAGAAGTACCCTATACGAGCAGTACTTC. It yields the protein CASSRSTLYEQYF.

The rearrangement joins TRBV28 to TRBJ2-1; D ambiguous. This CDR3 comprises 11 residues. V was trimmed by 7 bases and J by 4 bases, leaving 5 bases between them. Germline V gives CDR1 MDHEN, CDR2 SYDVKM. The CDR3 sequence: CASIQYNEQFF. The CDR3 nucleotides are TGTGCCAGCATACAGTACAATGAGCAGTTCTTC.

The chain uses TRBV27 and TRBJ1-5; D may be TRBD1 (6 bases). With 5 bases removed from V and 6 bases from J, the gap between germline ends came to 17 bases. The V gene's germline CDR1 is MNHEY and CDR2 SMNVEV (reference sequence). The CDR3 length is 15 residues. This chain's CDR3 is CASSPLGGGGQPQHF. The DNA of the CDR3 is TGTGCCAGCAGTCCACTGGGGGGGGGCGGTCAGCCCCAGCATTTT.

The gene calls are TRBV6-6 and TRBJ1-4; unclear D gene. The CDR3 is 12 amino acids. V gave up 8 bases and J gave up 5 bases, with 9 bases separating them. Germline assignment: CDR1 MNHNY and CDR2 SVGAGI (reference sequence). CDR3 in amino acids: CASRIGNEKLFF. In nucleotides, the CDR3 is TGTGCCAGCCGAATCGGGAATGAAAAACTGTTTTTT.

The chain employs TRBV6-5 and TRBJ2-4; no clear D gene. V lost 2 bases, J lost 9 bases, and 20 bases lay in between. CDR3 length: 16 residues. Germline CDR1 MNHEY, CDR2 SVGAGI. As DNA, the CDR3 is TGTGCCAGCAGTTACGCTGCATGGCCGGGTCGTGGCATTCAGTACTTC. Translating gives CASSYAAWPGRGIQYF.

The V and J genes are TRBV30 and TRBJ1-2; maybe TRBD1 (6 bases). The germline V and J ends were trimmed by 3 bases and 5 bases, with 22 bases remaining between them. There are 16 residues in the CDR3. Germline loops: CDR1 GTSNPN, CDR2 SVGIG (reference sequence). The CDR3, as DNA: TGTGCCTGGAGCGACGAAGGAAGGACAGCATCATATGGCTACACCTTC. Encoded protein: CAWSDEGRTASYGYTF.

This chain joins TRBV5-1 and TRBJ2-5; D possibly corresponds to TRBD1 (8 bases). Germline V gene data show CDR1 as SGHRS and CDR2 as YFSETQ. V lost 0 bases and J lost 4, with 16 bases in between. CDR3 length: 16 amino acids. The CDR3 nucleotides are TGCGCCAGCAGCTTGGGACTACAGGGGGGGCGAGAGACCCAGTACTTC. Amino acid sequence: CASSLGLQGGRETQYF.

This sequence joins TRBV28 and TRBJ2-7; possibly TRBD2 for D (6 bases). The CDR3 runs 15 residues. CDR1 and CDR2 (germline): MDHEN, SYDVKM. V lost 4 bases to trimming and J lost 0 bases, with 13 bases between them. The CDR3 DNA reads as TGTGCCAGCAGTTCCTCCGGACTATTCTCCTACGAGCAGTACTTC. It is translated as CASSSSGLFSYEQYF. The complete variable domain, with remaining parts taken from reference TRBV28 and TRBJ2-7, reads DVKVTQSSRYLVKRTGEKVFLECVQDMDHENMFWYRQDPGLGLRLIYFSYDVKMKEKGDIPEGYSVSREKKERFSLILESASTNQTSMYLCASSSSGLFSYEQYFGPGTRLTVT.

The rearrangement joins TRBV2 to TRBJ2-7; no reliable D call. This CDR3 region has 16 residues. V lost 6 bases and J lost 2, with 20 bases in between. Germline CDR1 is SNHLY and CDR2 is FYNNEI. The CDR3 spells CASSPGPLTVTYEQYF. The CDR3 bases are TGTGCCAGCAGCCCAGGCCCTCTGACGGTTACCTACGAGCAGTACTTC.

V and J are TRBV2 and TRBJ1-6; no reliable D call. Germline V gene lookup returns CDR1 SNHLY and CDR2 FYNNEI. Trimming removed 6 bases from V and 7 bases from J, with 10 bases in between. This CDR3 has 13 amino acids. The CDR3 region is CASSPSPNSPLHF. DNA for the CDR3: TGTGCCAGCAGCCCTTCCCCCAATTCACCCCTCCACTTT.

The rearrangement links TRBV4-1 to TRBJ1-2, with D possibly TRBD1 on 5 matching bases. The germline V gene has CDR1 MGHRA and CDR2 YSYEKL. The CDR3 has 15 residues. V was trimmed by 4 bases and J by 5 bases, leaving 17 bases between them. The CDR3 is CASSLPGLHRYGYTF. In DNA, the CDR3 is TGCGCCAGCAGCCTTCCGGGACTCCACCGGTATGGCTACACCTTC.

The rearrangement links TRBV6-5 to TRBJ1-2; no clear D gene. Looked up from germline, CDR1 is MNHEY and CDR2 is SVGAGI. With 0 bases removed from V and 6 bases from J, the gap between germline ends came to 11 bases. The CDR3 is 14 amino acids. Here the CDR3 DNA reads TGTGCCAGCAGTTACTCGCCCGGAGGGAATGGCTACACCTTC. Translation gives CASSYSPGGNGYTF.

This chain joins TRBV30 and TRBJ1-2; tentatively, D is TRBD1 (5 bases). Germline-derived CDR1 and CDR2 are GTSNPN and SVGIG (reference sequence). The CDR3 is 14 amino acids. Trimming shortened V by 1 base and J by 3 bases, and 12 bases separated the two germline ends. This chain's CDR3 is CAWSARVLDYGYTF. In DNA, the CDR3 is TGTGCCTGGAGTGCCAGGGTACTCGACTATGGCTACACCTTC.

The V and J genes are TRBV19 and TRBJ1-2; 7 bases fit TRBD1. CDR3 length: 13 residues. Germline lookup yields CDR1 LNHDA and CDR2 SQIVND (reference sequence). V trimming: 6 bases; J trimming: 4 bases; junction bases outside the gene matches: 5. The CDR3 protein is CASSKGQLYGYTF. The CDR3 DNA sequence: TGTGCCAGTAGCAAGGGACAGCTCTATGGCTACACCTTC.

This clone was seen just once. The chain carries TRBV7-9 and TRBJ2-7; 12 bases fit TRBD2. J gave up 2 bases and V 2 bases, and 7 bases lay outside the gene matches. The CDR3 loop spans 17 amino acids. Germline V CDR1 and CDR2: SEHNR, FQNEAQ (reference sequence). CDR3: CASSLIPSGRAAYEQYF. DNA of the CDR3: TGTGCCAGCAGCTTAATTCCTAGCGGGAGGGCCGCCTACGAGCAGTACTTC.

The chain employs TRBV7-8 and TRBJ2-7; 10 nucleotides match TRBD2. The CDR3 is 15 residues long. The germline V gene has CDR1 SGHVS and CDR2 FQNEAQ. V lost 5 bases, J lost 3 bases, and 7 bases stayed unmatched. The CDR3 region is CASSMSGGAYYEQYF. For the CDR3, the DNA is TGTGCCAGCAGCATGAGCGGGGGGGCGTACTACGAGCAGTACTTC.

This chain links TRBV14 with TRBJ1-1; tentatively, D is TRBD1 (6 bases). Deletions cut 5 bases from V and 1 base from J, with 11 bases between. The length of the CDR3 is 14 residues. Germline CDR1 and CDR2: SGHDN and FVKESK. The CDR3 protein is CASSSTGWNTEAFF. In DNA, the CDR3 is TGTGCCAGCAGCTCGACAGGATGGAACACTGAAGCTTTCTTT. The full variable domain, with the rest looked up from reference TRBV14 and TRBJ1-1, is EAGVTQFPSHSVIEKGQTVTLRCDPISGHDNLYWYRRVMGKEIKFLLHFVKESKQDESGMPNNRFLAERTGGTYSTLKVQPAELEDSGVYFCASSSTGWNTEAFFGQGTRLTVV.

CDR3 in DNA: TGTGCCAGCAGCGTACAGGGTGGGCGAACTGAAGCTTTCTTT. As protein: CASSVQGGRTEAFF. This chain connects TRBV9 to TRBJ1-1; maybe TRBD1 (5 bases). The CDR3 is made up of 14 amino acids. With 1 base removed from V and 5 bases from J, the gap between germline ends came to 12 bases. CDR1 SGDLS and CDR2 YYNGEE come from the germline V gene.

V and J are TRBV30 and TRBJ2-5, with 12 bases fitting TRBD2. Germline values: CDR1 GTSNPN, CDR2 SVGIG (reference sequence). The CDR3 runs to 14 residues. V shed 5 bases, J shed 5 bases, and the junction held 6 bases outside the gene matches. The CDR3 DNA is TGTGCCTGGCTCACTAGCGGGGGGCTGGAGACCCAGTACTTC. It specifies CAWLTSGGLETQYF.

CDR3 in amino acids: CAWSTGQETQYF. CDR3 DNA sequence: TGTGCCTGGAGTACAGGCCAAGAGACCCAGTACTTC. The chain uses TRBV30 and TRBJ2-5, with D possibly TRBD1 on 5 matching bases. The germline V and J ends were trimmed by 2 bases and 1 base, with 5 bases remaining between them. In germline, CDR1 is GTSNPN, CDR2 SVGIG (reference sequence). The CDR3 length is 12 residues.

V usage is TRBV7-9 and J usage is TRBJ2-2; possibly TRBD2 for D (6 bases). This CDR3 contains 13 residues. Germline V gene lookup returns CDR1 SEHNR and CDR2 FQNEAQ (reference sequence). V was shortened by 7 bases and J by 7 bases, with 13 bases between the two germline ends. CDR3 residues: CASTSVGGGELFF. The CDR3 nucleotides are TGTGCCAGCACCTCAGTGGGGGGCGGGGAGCTGTTTTTT.

The gene calls are TRBV9 and TRBJ1-2; a possible D gene is TRBD1 (6 bases). Trimming took off 3 bases at V and 5 bases at J, with 14 bases between the two ends. From germline, CDR1 is SGDLS and CDR2 YYNGEE. The CDR3 sequence is 14 residues long. CDR3 DNA: TGTGCCAGCAGCGGGGGGACAATGGATTATGGCTACACCTTC. It yields the protein CASSGGTMDYGYTF.

This rearrangement joins TRBV30 to TRBJ1-6; D unclear. Germline CDR1 reads GTSNPN; CDR2 reads SVGIG (reference sequence). The CDR3 is made up of 17 amino acids. The V end lost 1 base, the J end lost 3 bases, and 16 bases lay between the germline ends. The CDR3 region is CAWSAESGRFYNSPLHF. The DNA of the CDR3 is TGTGCCTGGAGTGCCGAATCGGGGAGATTCTATAATTCACCCCTCCACTTT.

The rearrangement uses TRBV6-5 and TRBJ1-2; D gene uncertain. Germline V gene sequence: CDR1 MNHEY, CDR2 SVGAGI. Trimming removed 2 bases from V and 0 bases from J, with 4 bases in between. The CDR3 length is 13 residues. In nucleotides, the CDR3 is TGTGCCAGCAGTTACGGAGCTAACTATGGCTACACCTTC. Translated, it gives CASSYGANYGYTF.

V gene TRBV7-2 combines with J gene TRBJ2-1; 10 nucleotides match TRBD2. Germline V gene lookup returns CDR1 SGHTA and CDR2 FQGNSA. CDR3 length: 15 residues. V trimming: 5 bases; J trimming: 3 bases; junction bases outside the gene matches: 4. CDR3 loop: CASSPSGSGYNEQFF. In nucleotides, the CDR3 is TGTGCCAGCAGCCCTAGCGGGAGTGGCTACAATGAGCAGTTCTTC.

This chain connects TRBV14 to TRBJ2-1; D possibly corresponds to TRBD2 (6 bases). V shed 0 bases and J shed 8 bases, with 20 bases lying between them. Germline assignment: CDR1 SGHDN and CDR2 FVKESK. This CDR3 region has 17 residues. The DNA of the CDR3 is TGTGCCAGCAGCCAAGATCTCCCGGGAGTAGGGTTCGATGAGCAGTTCTTC. Its translation is CASSQDLPGVGFDEQFF.